This T cell receptor (beta chain) comes out of a study of beta chain features in type 1 diabetes. Whole-study context: Patients looked much like healthy donors when it came to age, gender and cell yields. Study-wide results and caveats: There was a moderate but significant shortening of TCRB CDR3s in all four CD4+ subsets of Type 1 diabetes patients.

V gave up 3 bases and J gave up 0 bases, with 9 bases separating them. The CDR3 totals 14 residues. Germline CDR1 SGHRS, CDR2 YFSETQ. Sequencing targeted expressed TCRB transcripts, as all isolated RNA had been reverse transcribed. About 3.6 million reads was the average for naive, central memory and regulatory T cell samples. TCRdb's copy holds only in-frame clones and misses some; the assay was immunoSEQ multiplex PCR. The table includes some 270,000 clones, roughly an eighth detected once. Concerning this clone itself: Antigen specificity is unknown.

Sequencing was performed on naive CD4+ T cells from blood. V is TRBV5-1 and J is TRBJ1-1, with D maybe TRBD1 (6 bases). This TCR was sampled from a woman in her thirties or forties in good health. In nucleotides, the CDR3 is TGCGCCAGCAGCTCGGGACACTTGAACACTGAAGCTTTCTTT. Protein: CASSSGHLNTEAFF.